This TCR beta chain was documented in a study of cytomegalovirus exposure and HLA in healthy donors. The wider study: Researchers found that approximately 80% of 300 to 450 genotyped donors fell within the Caucasian-associated ancestry cluster.

Both 60 Vbeta primers and 13 Jbeta primers went into the PCR. Method: immunoSEQ multiplex PCR; TCRdb's copy keeps in-frame clones and lacks some. The sample includes fewer than 110,000 clones, 60% to 75% of them seen just once. A remark on this clone: Antigen specificity is unknown.

This CDR3 region has 15 residues. J was trimmed by 7 bases and V by 5 bases; bases with no gene match: 9. From germline, CDR1 is SEHNR and CDR2 FQNEAQ (reference sequence). General study findings and limits: Per a later analysis, about 15,000 TCR beta sequences showed association with HLA alleles at 0.05 false discovery rate. Because they were indistinguishable, some V segments, including TRBV6-2 and TRBV6-3, were excluded.

The chain employs TRBV7-9 and TRBJ1-4; 8 bases are shared with TRBD1. The material sequenced was PBMCs. This TCR was recovered from a man aged 50 or older in good health and CMV-seronegative. The CDR3: CASSPQTGGLEKLFF. Written as DNA, the CDR3 is TGTGCCAGCAGCCCCCAAACAGGGGGGCTTGAAAAACTGTTTTTT.